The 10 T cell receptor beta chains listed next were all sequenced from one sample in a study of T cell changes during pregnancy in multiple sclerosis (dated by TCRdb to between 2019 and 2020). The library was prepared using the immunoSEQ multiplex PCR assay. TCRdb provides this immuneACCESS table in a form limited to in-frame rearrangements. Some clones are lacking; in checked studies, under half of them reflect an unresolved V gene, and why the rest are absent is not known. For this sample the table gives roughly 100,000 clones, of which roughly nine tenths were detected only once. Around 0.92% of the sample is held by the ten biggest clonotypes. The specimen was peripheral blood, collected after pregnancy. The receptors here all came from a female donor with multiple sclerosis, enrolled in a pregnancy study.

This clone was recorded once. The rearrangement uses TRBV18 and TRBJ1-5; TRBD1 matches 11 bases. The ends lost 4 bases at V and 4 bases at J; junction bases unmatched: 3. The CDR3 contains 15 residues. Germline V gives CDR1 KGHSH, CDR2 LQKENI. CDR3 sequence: CASSRGTGGNQPQHF. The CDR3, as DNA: TGTGCCAGCTCACGCGGGACAGGGGGAAATCAGCCCCAGCATTTT.

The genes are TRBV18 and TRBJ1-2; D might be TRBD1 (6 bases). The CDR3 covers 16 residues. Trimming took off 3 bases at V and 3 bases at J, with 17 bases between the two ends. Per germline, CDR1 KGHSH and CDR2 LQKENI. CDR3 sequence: CASSPLDRPKYYGYTF. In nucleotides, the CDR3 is TGTGCCAGCTCACCCTTGGACAGACCAAAGTACTATGGCTACACCTTC.

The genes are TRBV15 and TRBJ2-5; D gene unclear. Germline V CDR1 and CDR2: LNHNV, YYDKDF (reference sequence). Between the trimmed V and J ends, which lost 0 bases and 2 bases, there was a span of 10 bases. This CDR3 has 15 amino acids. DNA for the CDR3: TGTGCCACCAGCAGAGATATGGCGGTGCAAGAGACCCAGTACTTC. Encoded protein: CATSRDMAVQETQYF.

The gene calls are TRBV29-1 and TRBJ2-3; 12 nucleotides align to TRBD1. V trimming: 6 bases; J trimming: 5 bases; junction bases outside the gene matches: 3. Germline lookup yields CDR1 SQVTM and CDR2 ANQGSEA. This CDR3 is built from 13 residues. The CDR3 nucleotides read TGCAGCGTGGGACAGGGGGCCATAGATACGCAGTATTTT. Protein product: CSVGQGAIDTQYF.

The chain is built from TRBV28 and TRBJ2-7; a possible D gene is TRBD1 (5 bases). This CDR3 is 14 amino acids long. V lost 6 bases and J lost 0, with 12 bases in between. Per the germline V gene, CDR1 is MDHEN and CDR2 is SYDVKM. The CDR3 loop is CASRPRQTSYEQYF. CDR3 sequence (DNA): TGTGCCAGCAGACCCAGACAGACCTCCTACGAGCAGTACTTC.

The CDR3 loop is CASSSGQGNNSPLHF. The CDR3 region has the DNA TGTGCCAGCAGCTCCGGACAGGGGAATAATTCACCCCTCCACTTT. The V and J genes are TRBV7-2 and TRBJ1-6; the match to TRBD1 covers 9 bases. V was clipped by 4 bases and J by 5 bases; unmatched bases: 3. This CDR3 has 15 amino acids. Germline CDR1 and CDR2: SGHTA and FQGNSA.

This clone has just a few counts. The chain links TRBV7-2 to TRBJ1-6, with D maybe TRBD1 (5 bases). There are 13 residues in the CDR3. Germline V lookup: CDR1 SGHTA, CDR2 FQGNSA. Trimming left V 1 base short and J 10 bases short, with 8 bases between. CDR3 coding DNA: TGTGCCAGCAGCTTAGACAGGACCTCACCCCTCCACTTT. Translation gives CASSLDRTSPLHF.

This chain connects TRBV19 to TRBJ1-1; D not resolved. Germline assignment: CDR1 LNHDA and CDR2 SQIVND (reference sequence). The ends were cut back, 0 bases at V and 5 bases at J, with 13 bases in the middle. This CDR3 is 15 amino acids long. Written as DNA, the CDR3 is TGTGCCAGTAGTATAGATCTACGGGGAGGGACTGAAGCTTTCTTT. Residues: CASSIDLRGGTEAFF.

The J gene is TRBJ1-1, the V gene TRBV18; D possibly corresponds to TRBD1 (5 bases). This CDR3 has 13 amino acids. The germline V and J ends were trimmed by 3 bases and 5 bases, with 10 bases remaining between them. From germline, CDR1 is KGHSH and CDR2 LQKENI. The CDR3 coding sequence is TGTGCCAGCTCACCGGCAGCAGGGACTGAAGCTTTCTTT. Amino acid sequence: CASSPAAGTEAFF.

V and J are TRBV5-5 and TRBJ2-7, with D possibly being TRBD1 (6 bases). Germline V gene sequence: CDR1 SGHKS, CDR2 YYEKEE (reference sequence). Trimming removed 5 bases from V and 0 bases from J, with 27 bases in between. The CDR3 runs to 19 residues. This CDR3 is CASSFYIGNTGHSSYEQYF. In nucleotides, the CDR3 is TGTGCCAGCAGTTTCTACATAGGTAACACAGGGCACAGCTCCTACGAGCAGTACTTC.